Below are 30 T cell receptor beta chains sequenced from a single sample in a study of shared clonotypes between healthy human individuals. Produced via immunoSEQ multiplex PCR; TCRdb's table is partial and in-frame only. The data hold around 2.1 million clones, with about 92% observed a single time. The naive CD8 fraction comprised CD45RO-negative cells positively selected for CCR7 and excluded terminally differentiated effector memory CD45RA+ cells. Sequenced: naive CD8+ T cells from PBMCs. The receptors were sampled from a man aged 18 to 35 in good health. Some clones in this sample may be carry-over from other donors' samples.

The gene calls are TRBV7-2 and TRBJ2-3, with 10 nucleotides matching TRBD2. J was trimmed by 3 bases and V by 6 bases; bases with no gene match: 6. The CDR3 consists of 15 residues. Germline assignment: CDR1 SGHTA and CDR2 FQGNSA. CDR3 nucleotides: TGTGCCAGCAGGGTAGCGGGAGGAAGGACAGATACGCAGTATTTT. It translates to CASRVAGGRTDTQYF.

The CDR3 loop is CASSYSEREYNEQFF. Written as DNA, the CDR3 is TGTGCCAGCAGTTACTCTGAGCGGGAATACAATGAGCAGTTCTTC. The rearrangement joins TRBV6-5 to TRBJ2-1; 7 bases align to TRBD2. V was clipped by 0 bases and J by 4 bases; unmatched bases: 3. Germline V gives CDR1 MNHEY, CDR2 SVGAGI. CDR3 length: 15 amino acids.

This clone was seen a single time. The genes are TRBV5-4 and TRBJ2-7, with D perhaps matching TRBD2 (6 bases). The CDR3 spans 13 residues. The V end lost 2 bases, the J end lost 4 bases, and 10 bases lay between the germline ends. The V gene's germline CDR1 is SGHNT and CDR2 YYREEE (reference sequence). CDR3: CASSFGGRYEQYF. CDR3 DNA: TGTGCCAGCAGCTTCGGGGGTCGGTACGAGCAGTACTTC.

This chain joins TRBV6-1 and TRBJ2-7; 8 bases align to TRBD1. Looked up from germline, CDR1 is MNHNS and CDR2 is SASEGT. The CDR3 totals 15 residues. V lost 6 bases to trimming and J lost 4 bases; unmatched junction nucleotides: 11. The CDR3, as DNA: TGTGCCAGCAGGTCGACAGGGGCCTATTTATACGAGCAGTACTTC. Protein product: CASRSTGAYLYEQYF.

The CDR3 is CASSRQGRTYEQYF. CDR3 nucleotides: TGTGCCAGCAGCCGACAGGGGCGTACCTACGAGCAGTACTTC. The chain carries TRBV5-6 and TRBJ2-7; 8 bases are shared with TRBD1. In germline, CDR1 is SGHDT, CDR2 YYEEEE. The ends lost 4 bases at V and 2 bases at J; junction bases unmatched: 5. This CDR3 has 14 residues.

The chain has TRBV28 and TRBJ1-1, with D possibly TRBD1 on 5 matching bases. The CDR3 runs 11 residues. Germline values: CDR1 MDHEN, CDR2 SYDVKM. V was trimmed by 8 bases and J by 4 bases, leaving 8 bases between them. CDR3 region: CASLGGTEAFF. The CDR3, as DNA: TGTGCCAGCTTGGGGGGCACTGAAGCTTTCTTT.

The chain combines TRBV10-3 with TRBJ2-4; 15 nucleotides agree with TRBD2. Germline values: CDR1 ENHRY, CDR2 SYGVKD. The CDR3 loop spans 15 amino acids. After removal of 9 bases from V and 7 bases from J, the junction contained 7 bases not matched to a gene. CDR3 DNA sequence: TGTGCCATAGGGACTAGCGGGGGGCCCCTCAACATTCAGTACTTC. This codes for CAIGTSGGPLNIQYF.

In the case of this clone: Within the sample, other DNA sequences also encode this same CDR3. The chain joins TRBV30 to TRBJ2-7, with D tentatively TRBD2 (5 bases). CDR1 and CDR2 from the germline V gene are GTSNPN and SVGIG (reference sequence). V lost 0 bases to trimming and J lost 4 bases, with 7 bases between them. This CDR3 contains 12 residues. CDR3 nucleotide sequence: TGTGCCTGGAGTGTACGGGGATACGAGCAGTACTTC. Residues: CAWSVRGYEQYF.

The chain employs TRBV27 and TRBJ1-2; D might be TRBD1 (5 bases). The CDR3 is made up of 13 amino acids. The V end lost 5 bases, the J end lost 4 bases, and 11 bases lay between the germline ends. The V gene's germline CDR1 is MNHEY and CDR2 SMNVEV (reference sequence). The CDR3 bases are TGTGCCAGCAGTCAACCCGACAGCTATGGCTACACCTTC. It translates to CASSQPDSYGYTF.

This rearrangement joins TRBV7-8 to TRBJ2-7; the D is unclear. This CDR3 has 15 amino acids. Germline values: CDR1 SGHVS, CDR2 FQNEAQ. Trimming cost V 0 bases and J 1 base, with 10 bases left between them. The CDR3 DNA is TGTGCCAGCAGCTTAGCAAGGGCCAGATCCTACGAGCAGTACTTC. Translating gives CASSLARARSYEQYF.

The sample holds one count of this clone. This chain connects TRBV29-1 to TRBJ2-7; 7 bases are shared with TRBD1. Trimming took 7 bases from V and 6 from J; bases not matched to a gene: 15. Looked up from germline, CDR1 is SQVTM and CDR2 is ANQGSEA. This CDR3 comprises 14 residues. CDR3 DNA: TGCAGCGGACTATCAGGAACAGGGGTTCCCGAGCAGTACTTC. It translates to CSGLSGTGVPEQYF.

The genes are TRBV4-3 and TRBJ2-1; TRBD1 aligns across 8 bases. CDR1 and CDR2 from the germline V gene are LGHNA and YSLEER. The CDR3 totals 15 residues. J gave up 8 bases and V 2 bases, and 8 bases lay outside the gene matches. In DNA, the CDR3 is TGCGCCAGCAGCCAACCCACAGGGGGTGTAGATGAGCAGTTCTTC. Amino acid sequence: CASSQPTGGVDEQFF.

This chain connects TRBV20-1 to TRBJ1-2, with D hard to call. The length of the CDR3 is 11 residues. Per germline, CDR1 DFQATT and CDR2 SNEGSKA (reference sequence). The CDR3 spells CSPREVGSYTF. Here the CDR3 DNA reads TGCAGCCCCCGGGAGGTGGGAAGTTACACCTTC.

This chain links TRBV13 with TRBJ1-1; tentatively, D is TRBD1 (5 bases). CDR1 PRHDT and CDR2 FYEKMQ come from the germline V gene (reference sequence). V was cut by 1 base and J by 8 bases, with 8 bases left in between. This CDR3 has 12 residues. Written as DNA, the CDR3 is TGTGCCAGCAGCTTAGTAGGGGAGGAAGCTTTCTTT. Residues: CASSLVGEEAFF.

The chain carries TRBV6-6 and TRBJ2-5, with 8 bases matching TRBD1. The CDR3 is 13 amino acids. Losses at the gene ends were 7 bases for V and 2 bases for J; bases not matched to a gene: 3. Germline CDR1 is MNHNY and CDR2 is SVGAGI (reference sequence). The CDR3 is CASTGQGQETQYF. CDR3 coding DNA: TGTGCCAGCACTGGACAGGGACAAGAGACCCAGTACTTC.

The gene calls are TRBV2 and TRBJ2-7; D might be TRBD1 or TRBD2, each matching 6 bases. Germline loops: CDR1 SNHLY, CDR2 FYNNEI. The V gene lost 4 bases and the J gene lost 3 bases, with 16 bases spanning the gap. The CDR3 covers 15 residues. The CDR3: CASSAYRGGLYEQYF. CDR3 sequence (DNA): TGTGCCAGCAGTGCCTATCGTGGGGGGCTCTACGAGCAGTACTTC. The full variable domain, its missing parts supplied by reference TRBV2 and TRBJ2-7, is EPEVTQTPSHQVTQMGQEVILRCVPISNHLYFYWYRQILGQKVEFLVSFYNNEISEKSEIFDDQFSVERPDGSNFTLKIRSTKLEDSAMYFCASSAYRGGLYEQYFGPGTRLTVT.

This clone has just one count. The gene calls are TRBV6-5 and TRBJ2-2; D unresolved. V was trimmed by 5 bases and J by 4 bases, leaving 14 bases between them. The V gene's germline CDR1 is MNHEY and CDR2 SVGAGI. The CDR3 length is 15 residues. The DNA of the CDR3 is TGTGCCAGCAGTGCACCGGAAATGGGCACCGGGGAGCTGTTTTTT. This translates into CASSAPEMGTGELFF.

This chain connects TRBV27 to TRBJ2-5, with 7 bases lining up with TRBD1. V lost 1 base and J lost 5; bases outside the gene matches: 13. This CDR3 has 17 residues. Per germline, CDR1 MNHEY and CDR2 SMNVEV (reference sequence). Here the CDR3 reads CASSLYSQTGSWETQYF. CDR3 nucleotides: TGTGCCAGCAGTTTATATTCCCAGACAGGGAGTTGGGAGACCCAGTACTTC.

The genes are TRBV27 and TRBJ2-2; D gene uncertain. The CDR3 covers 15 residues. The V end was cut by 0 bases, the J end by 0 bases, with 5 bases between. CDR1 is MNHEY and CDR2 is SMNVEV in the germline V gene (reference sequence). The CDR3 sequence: CASSLSPANTGELFF. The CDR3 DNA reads TGTGCCAGCAGTTTATCACCTGCGAACACCGGGGAGCTGTTTTTT.

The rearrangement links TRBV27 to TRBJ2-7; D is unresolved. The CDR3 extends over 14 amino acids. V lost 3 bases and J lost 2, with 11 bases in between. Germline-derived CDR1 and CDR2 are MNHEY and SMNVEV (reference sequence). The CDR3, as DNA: TGTGCCAGCAGTTTTCTGTCGTCAGCCTACGAGCAGTACTTC. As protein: CASSFLSSAYEQYF.

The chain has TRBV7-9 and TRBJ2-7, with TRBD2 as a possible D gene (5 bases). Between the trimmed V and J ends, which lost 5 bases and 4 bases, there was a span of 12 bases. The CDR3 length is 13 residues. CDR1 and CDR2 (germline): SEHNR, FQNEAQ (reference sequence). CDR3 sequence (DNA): TGTGCCAGCAGCGTCGGCCGCGGGTACGAGCAGTACTTC. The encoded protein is CASSVGRGYEQYF.

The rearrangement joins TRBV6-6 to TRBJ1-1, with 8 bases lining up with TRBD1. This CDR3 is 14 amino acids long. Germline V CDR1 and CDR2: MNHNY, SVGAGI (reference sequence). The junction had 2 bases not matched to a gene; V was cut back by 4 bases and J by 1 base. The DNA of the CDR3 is TGTGCCAGCAGTTGGACAGGGAAGAACACTGAAGCTTTCTTT. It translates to CASSWTGKNTEAFF.

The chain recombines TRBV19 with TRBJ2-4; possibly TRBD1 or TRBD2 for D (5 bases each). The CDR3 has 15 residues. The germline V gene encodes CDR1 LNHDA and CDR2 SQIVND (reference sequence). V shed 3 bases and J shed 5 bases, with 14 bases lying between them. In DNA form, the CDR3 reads TGTGCCAGTAGTATTTTGTCTAGCAGGGAAAACATTCAGTACTTC. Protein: CASSILSSRENIQYF.

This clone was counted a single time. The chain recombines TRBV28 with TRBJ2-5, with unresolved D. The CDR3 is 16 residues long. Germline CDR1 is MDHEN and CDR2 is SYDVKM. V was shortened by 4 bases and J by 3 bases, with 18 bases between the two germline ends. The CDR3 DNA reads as TGTGCCAGCAGTTCCAACCTTCGGACCTACGAAGAGACCCAGTACTTC. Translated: CASSSNLRTYEETQYF.

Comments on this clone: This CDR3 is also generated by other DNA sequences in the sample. The CDR3 DNA reads as TGTGCCAGCAGCCCCCGGGGGGCCTCTGGAAACACCATATATTTT. This gives the protein CASSPRGASGNTIYF. V and J are TRBV27 and TRBJ1-3, with a tentative D call TRBD1 (6 bases). The germline V and J ends were trimmed by 6 bases and 0 bases, with 12 bases remaining between them. CDR1 MNHEY and CDR2 SMNVEV come from the germline V gene (reference sequence). The CDR3 sequence is 15 residues long.

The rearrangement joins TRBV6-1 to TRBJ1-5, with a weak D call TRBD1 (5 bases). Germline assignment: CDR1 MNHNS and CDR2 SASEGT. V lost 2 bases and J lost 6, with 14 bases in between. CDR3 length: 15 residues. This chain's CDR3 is CASSEWGIIAQPQHF. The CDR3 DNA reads TGTGCCAGCAGTGAATGGGGCATAATAGCTCAGCCCCAGCATTTT.

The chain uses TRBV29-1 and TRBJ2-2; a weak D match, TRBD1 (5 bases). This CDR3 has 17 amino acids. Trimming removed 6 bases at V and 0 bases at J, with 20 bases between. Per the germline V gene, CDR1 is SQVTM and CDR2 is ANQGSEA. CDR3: CSVRLAGYQSNTGELFF. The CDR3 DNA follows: TGCAGCGTCAGATTGGCAGGGTATCAGTCGAACACCGGGGAGCTGTTTTTT.

The CDR3 is CASSHPRAGGTYNEQFF. DNA for the CDR3: TGTGCCAGCAGCCACCCCCGAGCGGGAGGGACCTACAATGAGCAGTTCTTC. This chain uses TRBV9 with TRBJ2-1, with 10 nucleotides matching TRBD2. Germline CDR1 SGDLS, CDR2 YYNGEE. The V and J ends lost 4 bases and 2 bases, in that order; junction bases with no gene match: 9. The CDR3 has 17 residues.

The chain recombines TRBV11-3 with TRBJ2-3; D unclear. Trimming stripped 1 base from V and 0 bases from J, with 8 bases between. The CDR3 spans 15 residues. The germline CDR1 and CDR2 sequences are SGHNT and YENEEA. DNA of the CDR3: TGTGCCAGCAGCTTAGGCTACTCTAGCACAGATACGCAGTATTTT. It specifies CASSLGYSSTDTQYF.

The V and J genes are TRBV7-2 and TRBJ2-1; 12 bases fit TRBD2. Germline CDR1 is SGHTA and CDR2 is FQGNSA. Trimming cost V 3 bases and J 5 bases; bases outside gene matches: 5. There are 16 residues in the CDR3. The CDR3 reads CASSLSSGRVNNEQFF. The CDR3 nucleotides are TGTGCCAGCAGCTTGTCTAGCGGGAGGGTCAACAATGAGCAGTTCTTC.